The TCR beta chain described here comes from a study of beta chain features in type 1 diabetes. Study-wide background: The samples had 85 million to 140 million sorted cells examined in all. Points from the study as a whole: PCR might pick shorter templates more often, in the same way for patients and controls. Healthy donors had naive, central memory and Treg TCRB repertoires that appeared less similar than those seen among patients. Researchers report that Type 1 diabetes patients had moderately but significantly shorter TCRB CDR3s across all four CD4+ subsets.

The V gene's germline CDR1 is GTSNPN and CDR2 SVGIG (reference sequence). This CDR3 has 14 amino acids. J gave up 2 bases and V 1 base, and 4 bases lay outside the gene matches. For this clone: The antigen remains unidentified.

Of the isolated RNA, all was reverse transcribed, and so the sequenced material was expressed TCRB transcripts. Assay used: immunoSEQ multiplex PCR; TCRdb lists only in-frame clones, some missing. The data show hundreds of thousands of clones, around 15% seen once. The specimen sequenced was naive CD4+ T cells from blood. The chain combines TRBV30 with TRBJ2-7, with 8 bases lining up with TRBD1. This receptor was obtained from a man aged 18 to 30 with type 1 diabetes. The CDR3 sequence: CAWSAGQGTYEQYF. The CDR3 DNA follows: TGTGCCTGGAGTGCCGGACAGGGAACCTACGAGCAGTACTTC.